These T cell receptor beta chains were read from a single sample in a study of shared clonotypes between healthy human individuals. The protocol was immunoSEQ multiplex PCR, while the TCRdb copy is restricted to in-frame clones and leaves out a portion. The sample carries 2 million to 2.5 million clones, 93% recorded once. The sequenced sample consisted of naive CD4+ T cells from PBMCs. The origin of the receptors is a young man in good health. Some clones in this sample may be carry-over from other donors' samples. Both conserved end residues are part of each CDR3. The order of the fields is J gene, D gene, V gene, CDR3 DNA, CDR3 protein. A D gene is named only where the DNA matches it firmly.

J gene: TRBJ1-5
D gene: .
V gene: TRBV5-1
CDR3 DNA: TGCGCCAGCAGCCTTATCCCGGGGAGCAATCAGCCCCAGCATTTT
CDR3 protein: CASSLIPGSNQPQHF

J gene: TRBJ1-4
D gene: .
V gene: TRBV4-1
CDR3 DNA: TGCGCCAGCAGCCTAAGTCGGGGGAGTAGCGAAAAACTGTTTTTT
CDR3 protein: CASSLSRGSSEKLFF

J gene: TRBJ2-2
D gene: .
V gene: TRBV30
CDR3 DNA: TGTGCCTGGAGGTGGGGGTATAAGTGGACCGGGGAGCTGTTTTTT
CDR3 protein: CAWRWGYKWTGELFF

J gene: TRBJ1-6
D gene: TRBD1
V gene: TRBV6-5
CDR3 DNA: TGTGCCAGCAGTTACGGGACAGGGGTTTCACCCCTCCACTTT
CDR3 protein: CASSYGTGVSPLHF

J gene: TRBJ1-1
D gene: TRBD1
V gene: TRBV19
CDR3 DNA: TGTGCCAGCCTCATGCAGGGGGCGGTAGCTGAAGCTTTCTTT
CDR3 protein: CASLMQGAVAEAFF

J gene: TRBJ1-5
D gene: TRBD1
V gene: TRBV28
CDR3 DNA: TGTGCCAGCAGCGAGGACAGGGGAAGACAGCCCCAGCATTTT
CDR3 protein: CASSEDRGRQPQHF

J gene: TRBJ2-5
D gene: .
V gene: TRBV5-1
CDR3 DNA: TGCGCCAGCAGCTTGGGGGCCTCTTTCCCAGAGACCCAGTACTTC
CDR3 protein: CASSLGASFPETQYF

J gene: TRBJ2-3
D gene: TRBD2
V gene: TRBV30
CDR3 DNA: TGTGCCTGGAGTACTAGCGTCCCCCCAGATACGCAGTATTTT
CDR3 protein: CAWSTSVPPDTQYF

J gene: TRBJ2-1
D gene: .
V gene: TRBV9
CDR3 DNA: TGTGCCAGCAGCGTAGGGGACGGGACCTGGGATGAGCAGTTCTTC
CDR3 protein: CASSVGDGTWDEQFF

J gene: TRBJ2-3
D gene: .
V gene: TRBV25-1
CDR3 DNA: TGTGCCAGCAGTGCAGGCGTAGATACGCAGTATTTT
CDR3 protein: CASSAGVDTQYF

J gene: TRBJ2-1
D gene: TRBD2
V gene: TRBV4-3
CDR3 DNA: TGCGCCAGCAGCCAAGAAGCTAGCGGGAGGCGAGACAATGAGCAGTTCTTC
CDR3 protein: CASSQEASGRRDNEQFF

J gene: TRBJ2-2
D gene: TRBD1
V gene: TRBV14
CDR3 DNA: TGTGCCAGCAGCCAGGTCAGGGGGTCAGGCACCGGGGAGCTGTTTTTT
CDR3 protein: CASSQVRGSGTGELFF

J gene: TRBJ1-3
D gene: .
V gene: TRBV10-2
CDR3 DNA: TGCGCCAGCAGTGAGAACTCTGGAAACACCATATATTTT
CDR3 protein: CASSENSGNTIYF

J gene: TRBJ1-2
D gene: .
V gene: TRBV6-5
CDR3 DNA: TGTGCCAGCAGCTCCAGAGATAACTATGGCTACACCTTC
CDR3 protein: CASSSRDNYGYTF

J gene: TRBJ2-2
D gene: .
V gene: TRBV28
CDR3 DNA: TGTGCCAGTGGGGGCGTACCGGGCTCGAAAGAGGAGCTGTTTTTT
CDR3 protein: CASGGVPGSKEELFF